This T cell receptor beta chain derives from a study of T-cell memory formation after mild COVID-19. Study-level points and caveats: The pre-infection memory compartment contained some responding clones, suggesting cross-reactive memory joined. Day 15 to 85 contracting clones showed balanced CD4/CD8; later expanders leaned CD4+.

MiXCR was run by TCRdb on the 5' RACE reads, yielding one entry per CDR3 protein. The top ten hold 12% of the sample, which has hundreds of thousands of distinct CDR3 sequences, around 21% seen once. This clonotype was counted ten times or more. Antigen specificity is unknown. V was pared by 0 bases and J by 4 bases, with 4 bases of the junction left unmatched. Germline CDR1 MGHRA, CDR2 YSYEKL. The CDR3 spans 15 residues. The material sequenced was PBMCs or a T cell subset sorted from them (not recorded which). V gene TRBV4-1 combines with J gene TRBJ2-7, with 9 nucleotides matching TRBD2. The receptor's source is an adult woman who had mild COVID-19 (a few samples of this study predate the infection). Cell type and time point are not known. The CDR3 DNA is TGCGCCAGCAGCCAAGATCCTAGCGGGGTGTACGAGCAGTACTTC. It codes for CASSQDPSGVYEQYF.